A single sample gave rise to the 25 T cell receptor beta chains below, sequenced in a study of CD8 T cells in ankylosing spondylitis. A single record per CDR3 protein comes from TCRdb applying MiXCR to the 5' RACE reads. The sample consists of under 250,000 distinct CDR3 sequences, 10% to 13% of them appearing once. Sequencing was performed on blood, either unsorted or a sorted T cell fraction (not recorded which). Receptors were obtained from a male donor with ankylosing spondylitis or in good health (not recorded which).

At least ten counts were recorded for this clonotype. The chain recombines TRBV6-1 with TRBJ2-1; TRBD2 matches at 12 bases. This CDR3 is built from 14 residues. Germline V gene lookup returns CDR1 MNHNS and CDR2 SASEGT. Losses at the gene ends were 7 bases for V and 4 bases for J; bases not matched to a gene: 2. CDR3 nucleotides: TGTGCCAGCACTCTAGCGGGGGGGTACAATGAGCAGTTCTTC. Encoded protein: CASTLAGGYNEQFF.

This clonotype was seen only a few times. The V gene is TRBV9, the J gene TRBJ1-4, with TRBD1 as a possible D gene (5 bases). The length of the CDR3 is 14 residues. CDR1 and CDR2 (germline): SGDLS, YYNGEE. V was pared by 1 base and J by 7 bases, with 11 bases between. The DNA for the CDR3 is TGTGCCAGCAGCGTACGGGGGTTCGGTGAAAAACTGTTTTTT. Translated: CASSVRGFGEKLFF.

The table lists this clonotype with many counts. This chain connects TRBV20-1 to TRBJ1-1; D is uncertain. This CDR3 region has 17 residues. The V gene lost 4 bases and the J gene lost 0 bases, with 21 bases spanning the gap. In germline, CDR1 is DFQATT, CDR2 SNEGSKA (reference sequence). CDR3 sequence reads: CSATGINRETMNTEAFF. CDR3 nucleotides: TGCAGTGCTACGGGGATTAATCGGGAAACGATGAACACTGAAGCTTTCTTT.

Many counts were recorded for this clonotype. V usage is TRBV30 and J usage is TRBJ2-7; TRBD1 matches 8 bases. CDR1 GTSNPN and CDR2 SVGIG come from the germline V gene (reference sequence). The ends lost 2 bases at V and 5 bases at J; junction bases unmatched: 11. This CDR3 comprises 15 residues. CDR3 region: CAWSHHRTGRNEQYF. CDR3 nucleotides: TGTGCCTGGAGTCACCACCGGACAGGGAGGAACGAGCAGTACTTC.

This clonotype was seen more than once but under ten times. This chain connects TRBV4-1 to TRBJ2-6; weak D call: TRBD2 (5 bases). The V gene's germline CDR1 is MGHRA and CDR2 YSYEKL. The CDR3 length is 12 residues. V lost 10 bases, J lost 4 bases, and 8 bases lay in between. The CDR3 DNA reads TGCGCCACAAGAGGGGGGGCCAACGTCCTGACTTTC. Its protein is CATRGGANVLTF.

In its sample, this clonotype was seen many times. CDR3 sequence (DNA): TGCGCCAGCAGCCCAACCCCAGGGCCAGCTAATGAAAAACTGTTTTTT. Its translation: CASSPTPGPANEKLFF. The chain uses TRBV5-1 and TRBJ1-4, with a weak D call TRBD1 (5 bases). CDR3 length: 16 amino acids. Germline V gene data show CDR1 as SGHRS and CDR2 as YFSETQ. V was trimmed by 4 bases and J by 3 bases, leaving 16 bases between them.

This clonotype showed up just a few times. This chain uses TRBV5-5 with TRBJ1-2; D not resolved. Germline CDR1 reads SGHKS; CDR2 reads YYEKEE (reference sequence). Trimming took off 0 bases at V and 4 bases at J, with 13 bases between the two ends. The CDR3 totals 15 residues. CDR3 bases: TGTGCCAGCAGCTTGGATCCTCTCGTTACCTATGGCTACACCTTC. Amino acid sequence: CASSLDPLVTYGYTF.

This clonotype appeared many times. The rearrangement uses TRBV4-1 and TRBJ2-5, with TRBD1 matching over 7 bases. V lost 6 bases and J lost 5; bases outside the gene matches: 6. The CDR3 extends over 13 amino acids. From germline, CDR1 is MGHRA and CDR2 YSYEKL. The CDR3 DNA follows: TGCGCCAGCAGTACAGGGGTGATGGAGACCCAGTACTTC. As protein: CASSTGVMETQYF.

This clonotype was observed many times. The chain joins TRBV7-9 to TRBJ2-1; a possible D gene is TRBD1 (5 bases). This CDR3 is 14 amino acids long. The germline V gene encodes CDR1 SEHNR and CDR2 FQNEAQ (reference sequence). V gave up 1 base and J gave up 10 bases, with 14 bases separating them. The CDR3 spells CASSLVVGKGEQFF. The CDR3 DNA is TGTGCCAGCAGCTTAGTGGTGGGGAAGGGGGAGCAGTTCTTC.

This sequence joins TRBV6-5 and TRBJ2-7; 7 nucleotides agree with TRBD2. Germline-derived CDR1 and CDR2 are MNHEY and SVGAGI. There are 15 residues in the CDR3. V shed 0 bases and J 3 bases; nucleotides not matched to a gene: 5. CDR3 sequence (DNA): TGTGCCAGCAGTTACTCAAGCAGGGAGGGCTACGAGCAGTACTTC. The encoded protein is CASSYSSREGYEQYF.

This clonotype occurred many times. This sequence joins TRBV30 and TRBJ2-7, with D perhaps given as TRBD1 or TRBD2 (5 bases each). This CDR3 is built from 17 residues. Germline V CDR1 and CDR2: GTSNPN, SVGIG (reference sequence). The V end lost 0 bases, the J end lost 2 bases, and 20 bases lay between the germline ends. CDR3 region: CAWSVGVVWDGTYEQYF. In nucleotides, the CDR3 is TGTGCCTGGAGTGTAGGGGTGGTCTGGGACGGGACCTACGAGCAGTACTTC.

This CDR3 reads CASSSGDSPLHF. The CDR3 DNA is TGCGCCAGCAGCTCTGGGGATTCACCCCTCCACTTT. V gene TRBV5-1 combines with J gene TRBJ1-6; D remains ambiguous. Trimming removed 3 bases from V and 8 bases from J, with 6 bases in between. The CDR3 is made up of 12 amino acids. CDR1 and CDR2 (germline): SGHRS, YFSETQ.

This clonotype came up a few times. This chain uses TRBV7-9 with TRBJ1-2, with 9 nucleotides matching TRBD1. The CDR3 totals 15 residues. After removal of 5 bases from V and 3 bases from J, the junction contained 7 bases not matched to a gene. From germline, CDR1 is SEHNR and CDR2 FQNEAQ (reference sequence). The CDR3 DNA reads as TGTGCCAGCAGCCAAGACAGGGGGGCGTACTATGGCTACACCTTC. Encoded protein: CASSQDRGAYYGYTF.

This clonotype was observed many times. V and J are TRBV25-1 and TRBJ2-3, with TRBD2 identical over 14 bases. There are 17 residues in the CDR3. Trimming took 5 bases from V and 4 from J; bases not matched to a gene: 8. Germline V gene data show CDR1 as MGHDK and CDR2 as SYGVNS. Written as DNA, the CDR3 is TGTGCCAGCAGTACCCCTGGGGGACTAGCGGGAGCAGATACGCAGTATTTT. This gives the protein CASSTPGGLAGADTQYF.

This clonotype was counted many times. The chain is built from TRBV21-1 and TRBJ2-2; the D segment call TRBD1 is taken from the table without a DNA check. TRBV21-1 is a known pseudogene. The CDR3 spans 12 residues. The DNA for the CDR3 is TGTGCCAGCACCCCTGAGACCGGGGAGCTGTTTTTT. Translated, it gives CASTPETGELFF.

This clonotype was found once. V and J are TRBV20-1 and TRBJ2-1; 7 bases are a match to TRBD2. CDR1 DFQATT and CDR2 SNEGSKA come from the germline V gene (reference sequence). V dropped 5 bases and J dropped 6; count of bases not matched to a gene: 10. The CDR3 covers 14 residues. The DNA for the CDR3 is TGCAGTGCTCTCCGCACAAGCGGGGCCAATGAGCAGTTCTTC. Translation: CSALRTSGANEQFF.

A word on this clonotype: Possible read error: a much larger clone is one base away. This chain connects TRBV28 to TRBJ2-7; D gene uncertain. CDR3 length: 13 amino acids. Germline V gene sequence: CDR1 MDHEN, CDR2 SYDVKM. The CDR3 DNA sequence: TGTGCCAGCAGTTTGCCGCAAGCCTACAAGCAGTACTTC. It encodes CASSLPQAYKQYF.

The chain recombines TRBV29-1 with TRBJ2-7, with 11 bases fitting TRBD1. CDR3 length: 15 amino acids. The germline CDR1 and CDR2 sequences are SQVTM and ANQGSEA. V was clipped by 6 bases and J by 6 bases; unmatched bases: 13. Here the CDR3 reads CSVAFLTGQGVEQYF. The CDR3 DNA reads as TGCAGCGTAGCATTCCTCACGGGACAGGGGGTCGAGCAGTACTTC.

J is TRBJ2-7 and V is TRBV5-1; D possibly corresponds to TRBD2 (6 bases). The germline V gene has CDR1 SGHRS and CDR2 YFSETQ. The V gene lost 0 bases and the J gene lost 5 bases, with 18 bases spanning the gap. The CDR3 contains 16 residues. Written as DNA, the CDR3 is TGCGCCAGCAGCTTGGTATCCGGAGGGCCTCTCGACGAGCAGTACTTC. Translating it yields CASSLVSGGPLDEQYF.

This clonotype has ten or more counts. The V and J genes are TRBV5-1 and TRBJ2-7, with 7 bases identical to TRBD1. J lost 3 bases, V lost 3 bases, and 3 bases had no gene match. This CDR3 is 13 amino acids long. Germline V gene lookup returns CDR1 SGHRS and CDR2 YFSETQ. In DNA form, the CDR3 reads TGCGCCAGCAGCTCGACAGGGATCTACGAGCAGTACTTC. Its protein is CASSSTGIYEQYF.

The V call is TRBV30, the J call TRBJ2-2; 7 bases are a match to TRBD2. Per germline, CDR1 GTSNPN and CDR2 SVGIG (reference sequence). V shed 4 bases and J 4 bases; nucleotides not matched to a gene: 6. The CDR3 extends over 14 amino acids. CDR3 residues: CAWNGREGTGELFF. The CDR3 nucleotides are TGTGCCTGGAATGGCAGGGAGGGCACCGGGGAGCTGTTTTTT.

This clonotype was counted ten times or more. The rearrangement links TRBV3-1 to TRBJ2-7, with D possibly TRBD1 on 5 matching bases. This CDR3 region has 16 residues. The germline CDR1 and CDR2 sequences are LGHDT and YNNKEL (reference sequence). V was pared by 1 base and J by 0 bases, with 13 bases between. The chain's CDR3 is CASSQGVGRLSYEQYF. The CDR3 DNA follows: TGTGCCAGCAGCCAAGGAGTGGGGCGCCTCTCCTACGAGCAGTACTTC.

This clonotype was detected many times. The J gene is TRBJ1-2, the V gene TRBV5-1, with 8 bases that match TRBD1. Germline trimming cut 0 bases from V and 4 bases from J; bases unmatched to any gene: 11. The CDR3 is 17 residues long. Per germline, CDR1 SGHRS and CDR2 YFSETQ. As DNA, the CDR3 is TGCGCCAGCAGCTTGGACGGGACAGGTACCTTGAGCTATGGCTACACCTTC. It translates to CASSLDGTGTLSYGYTF.

This clonotype was seen at least ten times. V usage is TRBV13 and J usage is TRBJ2-1; D could derive from TRBD1 or TRBD2 (6 bases each). Trimming left V 4 bases short and J 7 bases short, with 11 bases between. The CDR3 loop spans 13 amino acids. Germline assignment: CDR1 PRHDT and CDR2 FYEKMQ (reference sequence). This CDR3 reads CASSSGARNEQFF. Here the CDR3 DNA reads TGTGCCAGCAGCTCGGGGGCGCGGAATGAGCAGTTCTTC.

This clonotype was found a few times. The chain carries TRBV19 and TRBJ2-2, with D unresolved. The V end was cut by 3 bases, the J end by 8 bases, with 7 bases between. In germline, CDR1 is LNHDA, CDR2 SQIVND (reference sequence). The length of the CDR3 is 12 residues. The CDR3 loop is CASSMNLGELFF. CDR3 DNA sequence: TGTGCCAGTAGTATGAACCTTGGGGAGCTGTTTTTT.